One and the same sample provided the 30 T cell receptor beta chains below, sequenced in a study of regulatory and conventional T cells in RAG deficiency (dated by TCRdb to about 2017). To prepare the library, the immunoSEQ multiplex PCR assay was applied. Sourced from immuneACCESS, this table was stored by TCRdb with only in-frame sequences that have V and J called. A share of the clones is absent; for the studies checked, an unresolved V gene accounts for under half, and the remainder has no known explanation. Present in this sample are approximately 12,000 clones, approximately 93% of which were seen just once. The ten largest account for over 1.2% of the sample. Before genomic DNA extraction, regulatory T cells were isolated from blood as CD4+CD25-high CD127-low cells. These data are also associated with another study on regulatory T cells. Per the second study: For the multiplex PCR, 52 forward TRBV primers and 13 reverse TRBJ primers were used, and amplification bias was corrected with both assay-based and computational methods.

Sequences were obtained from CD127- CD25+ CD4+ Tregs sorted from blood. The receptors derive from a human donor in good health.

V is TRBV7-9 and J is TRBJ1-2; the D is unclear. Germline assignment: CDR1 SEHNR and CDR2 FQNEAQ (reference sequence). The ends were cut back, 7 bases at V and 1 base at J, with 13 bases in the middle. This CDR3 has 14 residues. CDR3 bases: TGTGCCAGCATCCCCGGCACTAGTAACTATGGCTACACCTTC. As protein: CASIPGTSNYGYTF.

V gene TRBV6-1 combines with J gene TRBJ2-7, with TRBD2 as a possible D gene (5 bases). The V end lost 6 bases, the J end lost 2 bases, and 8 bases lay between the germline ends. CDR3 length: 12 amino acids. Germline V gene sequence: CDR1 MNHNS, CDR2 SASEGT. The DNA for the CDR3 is TGTGCCAGCAGGCGGGTCACCTACGAGCAGTACTTC. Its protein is CASRRVTYEQYF.

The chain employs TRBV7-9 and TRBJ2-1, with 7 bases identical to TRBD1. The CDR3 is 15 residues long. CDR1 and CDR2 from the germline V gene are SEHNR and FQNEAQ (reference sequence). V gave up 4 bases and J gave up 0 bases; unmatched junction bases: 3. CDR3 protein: CASSSRQGSYNEQFF. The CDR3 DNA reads TGTGCCAGCAGCTCCCGACAGGGCTCCTACAATGAGCAGTTCTTC.

The CDR3 coding sequence is TGTGCCAGCAGTTCTTACACCTCTTACTCCTACAATGAGCAGTTCTTC. Its translation is CASSSYTSYSYNEQFF. The chain is built from TRBV28 and TRBJ2-1; D unresolved. Trimming stripped 4 bases from V and 0 bases from J, with 13 bases between. CDR3 length equals 16 residues. Germline CDR1 reads MDHEN; CDR2 reads SYDVKM.

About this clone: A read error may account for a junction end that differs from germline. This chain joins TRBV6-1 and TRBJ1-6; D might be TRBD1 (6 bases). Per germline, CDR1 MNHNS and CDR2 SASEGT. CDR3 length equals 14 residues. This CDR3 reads CASSPSWDNSPLHF. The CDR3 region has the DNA TGTGCCAGCAGTCCCTCGTGGGACAATTCCCCCCTCCACTTT.

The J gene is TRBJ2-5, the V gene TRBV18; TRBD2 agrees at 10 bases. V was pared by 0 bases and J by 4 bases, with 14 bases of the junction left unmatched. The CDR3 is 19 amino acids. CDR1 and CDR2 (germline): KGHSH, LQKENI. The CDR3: CASSPPGRLAGVGRETQYF. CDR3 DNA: TGTGCCAGCTCACCACCAGGTCGGCTAGCGGGGGTTGGAAGAGAGACCCAGTACTTC.

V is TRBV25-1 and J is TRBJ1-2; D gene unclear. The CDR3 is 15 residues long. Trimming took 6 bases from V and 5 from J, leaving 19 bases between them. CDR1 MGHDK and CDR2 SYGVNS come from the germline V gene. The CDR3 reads CASSLTGRGKYGYTF. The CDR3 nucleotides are TGTGCCAGCAGCTTAACGGGCAGAGGGAAATATGGCTACACCTTC.

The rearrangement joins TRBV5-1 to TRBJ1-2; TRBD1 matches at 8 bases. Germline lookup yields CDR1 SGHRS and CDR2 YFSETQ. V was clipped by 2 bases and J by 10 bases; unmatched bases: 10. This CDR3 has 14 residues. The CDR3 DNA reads TGCGCCAGCAGCTTTTCCGGGACAGGACTATCCTACACCTTC. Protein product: CASSFSGTGLSYTF.

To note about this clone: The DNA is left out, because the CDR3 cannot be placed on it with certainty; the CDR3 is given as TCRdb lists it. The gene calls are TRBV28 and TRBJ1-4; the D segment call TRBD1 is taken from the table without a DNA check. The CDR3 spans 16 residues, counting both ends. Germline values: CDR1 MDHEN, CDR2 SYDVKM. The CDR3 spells CASSFLWTGKFEKLFF.

The DNA of the CDR3 is TGTGCCAGCAGCGCCCCTTTGGGGCGCTCCTACAATGAGCAGTTCTTC. Its protein product is CASSAPLGRSYNEQFF. The V gene is TRBV11-2, the J gene TRBJ2-1; possibly TRBD1 for D (5 bases). V was cut by 5 bases and J by 0 bases, with 14 bases left in between. The CDR3 sequence is 16 residues long. CDR1 is SGHAT and CDR2 is FQNNGV in the germline V gene.

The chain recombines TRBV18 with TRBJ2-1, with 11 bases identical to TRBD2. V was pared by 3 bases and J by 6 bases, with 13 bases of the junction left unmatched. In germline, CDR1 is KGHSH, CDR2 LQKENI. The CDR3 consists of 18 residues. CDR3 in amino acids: CASSPLLAGGPFTNEQFF. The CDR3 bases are TGTGCCAGCTCACCCCTCCTAGCGGGGGGCCCCTTTACCAATGAGCAGTTCTTC.

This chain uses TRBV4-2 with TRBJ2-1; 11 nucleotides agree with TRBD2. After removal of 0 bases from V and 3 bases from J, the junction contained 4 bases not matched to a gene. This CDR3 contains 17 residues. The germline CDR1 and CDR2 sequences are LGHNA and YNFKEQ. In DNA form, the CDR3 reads TGTGCCAGCAGCCAAGATACGACTAGCGGGAACTACAATGAGCAGTTCTTC. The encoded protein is CASSQDTTSGNYNEQFF.

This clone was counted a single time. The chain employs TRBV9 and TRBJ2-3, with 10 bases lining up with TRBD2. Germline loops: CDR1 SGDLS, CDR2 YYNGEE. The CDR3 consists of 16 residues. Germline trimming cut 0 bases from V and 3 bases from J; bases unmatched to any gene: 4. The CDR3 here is CASSVAVLAGTDTQYF. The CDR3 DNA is TGTGCCAGCAGCGTAGCTGTACTAGCGGGGACAGATACGCAGTATTTT.

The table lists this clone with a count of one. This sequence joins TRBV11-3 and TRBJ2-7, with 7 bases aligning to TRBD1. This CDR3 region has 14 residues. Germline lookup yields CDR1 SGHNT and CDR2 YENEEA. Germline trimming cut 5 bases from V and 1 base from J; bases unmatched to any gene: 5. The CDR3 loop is CASSPRDSSYEQYF. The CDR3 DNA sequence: TGTGCCAGCAGCCCAAGGGACAGTTCCTACGAGCAGTACTTC. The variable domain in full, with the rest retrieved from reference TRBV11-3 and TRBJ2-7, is EAGVVQSPRYKIIEKKQPVAFWCNPISGHNTLYWYLQNLGQGPELLIRYENEEAVDDSQLPKDRFSAERLKGVDSTLKIQPAELGDSAVYLCASSPRDSSYEQYFGPGTRLTVT.

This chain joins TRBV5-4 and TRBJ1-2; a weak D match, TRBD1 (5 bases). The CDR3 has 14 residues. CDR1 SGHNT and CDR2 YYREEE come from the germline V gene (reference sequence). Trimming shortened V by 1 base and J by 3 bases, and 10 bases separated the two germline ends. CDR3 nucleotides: TGTGCCAGCAGCTTGAAGGGGCGCGACTATGGCTACACCTTC. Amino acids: CASSLKGRDYGYTF.

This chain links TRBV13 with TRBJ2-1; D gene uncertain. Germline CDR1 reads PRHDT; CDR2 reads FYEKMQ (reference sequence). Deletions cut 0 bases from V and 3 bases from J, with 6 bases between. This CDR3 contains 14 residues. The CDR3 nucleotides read TGTGCCAGCAGCTTAGGCCCATTCTACAATGAGCAGTTCTTC. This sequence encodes CASSLGPFYNEQFF.

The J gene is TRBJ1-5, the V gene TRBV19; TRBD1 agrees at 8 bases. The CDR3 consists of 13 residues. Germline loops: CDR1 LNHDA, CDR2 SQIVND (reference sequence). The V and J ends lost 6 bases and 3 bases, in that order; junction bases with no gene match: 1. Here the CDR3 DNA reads TGTGCCAGTAGGGACAGGGTCAATCAGCCCCAGCATTTT. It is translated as CASRDRVNQPQHF.

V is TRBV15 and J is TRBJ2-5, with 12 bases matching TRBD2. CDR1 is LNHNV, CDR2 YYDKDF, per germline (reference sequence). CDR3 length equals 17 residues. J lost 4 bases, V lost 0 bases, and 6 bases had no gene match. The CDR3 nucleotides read TGTGCCACCAGCAGAGATCAGCTAGCGGGGGGGGTAGAGACCCAGTACTTC. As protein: CATSRDQLAGGVETQYF.

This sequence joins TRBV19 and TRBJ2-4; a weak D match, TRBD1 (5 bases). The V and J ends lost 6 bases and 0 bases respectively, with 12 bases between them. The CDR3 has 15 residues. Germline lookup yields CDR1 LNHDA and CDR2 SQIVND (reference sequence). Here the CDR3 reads CASRDTQLAKNIQYF. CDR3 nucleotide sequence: TGTGCCAGTAGGGACACTCAACTAGCCAAAAACATTCAGTACTTC.

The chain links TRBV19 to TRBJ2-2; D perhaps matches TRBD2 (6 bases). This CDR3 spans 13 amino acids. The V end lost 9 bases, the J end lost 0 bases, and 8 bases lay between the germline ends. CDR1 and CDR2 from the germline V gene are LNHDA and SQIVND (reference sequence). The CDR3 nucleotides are TGTGCCAGCGGCGGGACGAACACCGGGGAGCTGTTTTTT. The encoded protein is CASGGTNTGELFF.

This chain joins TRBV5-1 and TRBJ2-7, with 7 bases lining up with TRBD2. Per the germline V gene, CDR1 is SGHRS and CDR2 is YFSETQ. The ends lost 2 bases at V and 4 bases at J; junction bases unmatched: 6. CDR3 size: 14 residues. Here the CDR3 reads CASSLGGGSYEQYF. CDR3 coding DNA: TGCGCCAGCAGCTTAGGCGGGGGAAGTTACGAGCAGTACTTC.

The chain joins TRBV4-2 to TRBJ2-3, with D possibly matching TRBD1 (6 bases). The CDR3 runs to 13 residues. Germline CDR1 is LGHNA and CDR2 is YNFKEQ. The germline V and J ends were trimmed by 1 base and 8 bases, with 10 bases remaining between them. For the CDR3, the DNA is TGTGCCAGCAGCCAAGTCACAGGGATTACGCAGTATTTT. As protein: CASSQVTGITQYF.

The CDR3 protein is CASSLLGGEREKLFF. CDR3 in DNA: TGTGCCAGCAGCCTATTGGGGGGGGAACGAGAAAAACTGTTTTTT. The chain employs TRBV5-6 and TRBJ1-4, with a tentative D call TRBD1 (5 bases). Per the germline V gene, CDR1 is SGHDT and CDR2 is YYEEEE. CDR3 length equals 15 residues. V dropped 4 bases and J dropped 8 bases, with 18 bases sitting between them.

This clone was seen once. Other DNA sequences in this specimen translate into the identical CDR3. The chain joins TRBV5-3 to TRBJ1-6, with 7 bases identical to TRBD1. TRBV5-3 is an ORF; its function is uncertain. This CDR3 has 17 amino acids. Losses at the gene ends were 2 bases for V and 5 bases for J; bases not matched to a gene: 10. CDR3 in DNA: TGTGCCAGAAGCTTTGAGACAGGGCTAGGTAATAATTCACCCCTCCACTTT. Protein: CARSFETGLGNNSPLHF.

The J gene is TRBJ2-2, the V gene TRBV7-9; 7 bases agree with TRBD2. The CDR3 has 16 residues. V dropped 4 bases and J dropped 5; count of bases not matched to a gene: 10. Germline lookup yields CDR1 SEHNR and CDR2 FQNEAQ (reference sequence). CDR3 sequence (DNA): TGTGCCAGCAGCTCGTGGGGAGCGGGACGAACCGGGGAGCTGTTTTTT. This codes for CASSSWGAGRTGELFF.

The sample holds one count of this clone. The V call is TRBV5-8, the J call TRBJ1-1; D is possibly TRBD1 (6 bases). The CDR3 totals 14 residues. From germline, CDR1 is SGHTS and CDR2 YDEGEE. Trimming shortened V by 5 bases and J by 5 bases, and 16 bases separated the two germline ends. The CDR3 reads CASRFRGPGTEAFF. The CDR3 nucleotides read TGTGCCAGCAGGTTCAGGGGCCCGGGAACTGAAGCTTTCTTT.

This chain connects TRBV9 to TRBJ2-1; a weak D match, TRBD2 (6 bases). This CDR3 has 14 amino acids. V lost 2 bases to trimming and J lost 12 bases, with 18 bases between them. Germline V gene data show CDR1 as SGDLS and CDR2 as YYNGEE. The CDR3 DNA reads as TGTGCCAGCAGCGTTTCAGCGACCGGGGGAGGGCAGTTCTTC. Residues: CASSVSATGGGQFF.

The CDR3 DNA sequence: TGTGCCAGTAGTATTACGGGGGAAGAGACCCAGTACTTC. Translating it yields CASSITGEETQYF. This chain links TRBV19 with TRBJ2-5; D is possibly TRBD2 (6 bases). The germline V gene encodes CDR1 LNHDA and CDR2 SQIVND (reference sequence). This CDR3 has 13 residues. V was pared by 3 bases and J by 3 bases, with 8 bases between.

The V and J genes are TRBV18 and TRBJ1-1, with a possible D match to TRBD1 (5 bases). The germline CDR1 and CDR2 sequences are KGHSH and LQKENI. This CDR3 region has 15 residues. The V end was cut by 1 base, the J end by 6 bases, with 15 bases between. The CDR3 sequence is CASSPRRGVGPEAFF. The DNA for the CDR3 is TGTGCCAGCTCACCACGTAGGGGCGTTGGGCCTGAAGCTTTCTTT.

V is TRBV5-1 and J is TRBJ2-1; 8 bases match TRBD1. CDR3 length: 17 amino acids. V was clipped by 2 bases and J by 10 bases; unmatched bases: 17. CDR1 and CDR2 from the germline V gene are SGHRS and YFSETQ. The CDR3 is CASSFGPLTGELREQFF. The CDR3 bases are TGCGCCAGCAGCTTTGGCCCGTTGACAGGGGAATTAAGGGAGCAGTTCTTC.